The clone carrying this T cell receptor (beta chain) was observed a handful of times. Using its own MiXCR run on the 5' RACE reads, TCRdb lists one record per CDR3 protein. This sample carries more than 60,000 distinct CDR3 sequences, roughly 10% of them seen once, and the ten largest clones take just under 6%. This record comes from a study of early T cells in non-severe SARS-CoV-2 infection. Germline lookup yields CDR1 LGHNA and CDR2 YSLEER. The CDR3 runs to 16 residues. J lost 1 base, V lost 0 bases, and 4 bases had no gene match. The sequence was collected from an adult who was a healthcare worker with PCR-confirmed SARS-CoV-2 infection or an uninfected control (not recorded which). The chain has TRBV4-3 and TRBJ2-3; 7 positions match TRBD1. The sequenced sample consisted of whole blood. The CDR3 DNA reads TGCGCCAGCAGCCAAGATAGAGGGGGCGGCACAGATACGCAGTATTTT. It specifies CASSQDRGGGTDTQYF.